This T cell receptor (beta chain) was profiled in a study of CD8+CD57+ T cells in acquired aplastic anemia. Study-level information: Yields of DNA that came from sorted CD4+ and CD8+ cells averaged roughly 3.2 ug.

General study results and limits: Patients and controls shared some 29 CD8+ CDR3 sequences, which appeared highly expressed in patients and within their immunodominant clones.

CDR1 is LNHDA, CDR2 SQIVND, per germline (reference sequence). CDR3 length: 15 residues. V was clipped by 7 bases and J by 0 bases, with 13 bases between them. Patients included in sequencing had previously demonstrated CD8+CD57+ cell expansion by flow cytometry. Concerning this clonotype: Its specificity is unknown.

Genomic DNA, the template, was used for profiling of the TCR beta VDJ and CDR3. Via MiXCR, TCRdb re-called the reads, giving one row per CDR3 protein. The repertoire holds 150,000 to 200,000 distinct CDR3 sequences, with about 50% as singletons. Sequencing used sorted CD4+, CD8+, or CD8+CD57+ T cells (not recorded which) from PBMCs. The clonotype comes from a human donor with aplastic anemia. The rearrangement joins TRBV19 to TRBJ2-1, with D hard to call. Here the CDR3 DNA reads TGTGCCAGTACCGCCTCGATGAGCTCCTACAATGAGCAGTTCTTC. This codes for CASTASMSSYNEQFF.